This T cell receptor (beta chain) was sequenced for a study of blood T cell repertoires in COVID-19. Libraries were prepared by immunoSEQ multiplex PCR; TCRdb keeps only in-frame clonotypes and omits some of them. The table lists a few hundred thousand clones, approximately 88% of them singletons. Unmatched junction bases numbered 11, after V lost 4 bases and J lost 0 bases. This CDR3 is 19 amino acids long. Germline loops: CDR1 MGHRA, CDR2 YSYEKL. This TCR was sampled from a woman in her 70s with COVID-19, enrolled during active disease. The rearrangement uses TRBV4-1 and TRBJ2-1; 11 bases are shared with TRBD2. The sequencing sample was made of peripheral blood. DNA of the CDR3: TGCGCCAGCAGCCTTCGCGGGACTAGCGGCTATAGCTCCTACAATGAGCAGTTCTTC. Protein product: CASSLRGTSGYSSYNEQFF.